These T cell receptor beta chains were read from a single sample in a study of T cell responses to AZD1222 COVID-19 vaccine. Libraries were prepared by immunoSEQ multiplex PCR; TCRdb keeps only in-frame clonotypes and omits some of them. The sample holds over 30,000 clones, about 90% seen once. This specimen consisted of peripheral blood, obtained 28 days after the second dose of the MenACWY control vaccine. These receptors were collected from an adult who received the MenACWY meningococcal vaccine as a control. CDR3s include the opening cysteine and the closing phenylalanine or tryptophan. Clone sizes are given selectively: once, few, many, or a class where the clone is expanded.

J gene: TRBJ1-4
clone size: -
V gene: TRBV14
CDR3 protein: CASSTARGRYEKLFF

J gene: TRBJ2-7
clone size: -
V gene: TRBV27
CDR3 protein: CASSSGAYEQYF

J gene: TRBJ2-7
clone size: once
V gene: TRBV10-3
CDR3 protein: CAISEGSGGSYEQYF

J gene: TRBJ2-6
clone size: -
V gene: TRBV5-1
CDR3 protein: CASSFQAAGANVLTF

J gene: TRBJ2-5
clone size: -
V gene: TRBV5-1
CDR3 protein: CASSNGPGETQYF

J gene: TRBJ2-2
clone size: -
V gene: TRBV5-6
CDR3 protein: CASSLGQLKLFF

J gene: TRBJ2-7
clone size: -
V gene: TRBV2
CDR3 protein: CASGYEQYF

J gene: TRBJ2-1
clone size: -
V gene: TRBV27
CDR3 protein: CASSLAGAYNEQFF

J gene: TRBJ2-7
clone size: -
V gene: TRBV4-1
CDR3 protein: CASSQELAGISYEQYF

J gene: TRBJ1-4
clone size: -
V gene: TRBV5-1
CDR3 protein: CASSWAENEKLFF

J gene: TRBJ1-1
clone size: -
V gene: TRBV10-3
CDR3 protein: CAIGRDETEAFF

J gene: TRBJ2-2
clone size: -
V gene: TRBV11-2
CDR3 protein: CASSSGLTGELFF

J gene: TRBJ1-5
clone size: -
V gene: TRBV19
CDR3 protein: CASSINRGLGNQPQHF

J gene: TRBJ2-7
clone size: -
V gene: TRBV9
CDR3 protein: CASSRDRVDLYF

J gene: TRBJ1-1
clone size: -
V gene: TRBV27
CDR3 protein: CASSLKGTATSEAFF

J gene: TRBJ1-3
clone size: -
V gene: TRBV30
CDR3 protein: CAWSLGGSGNTIYF

J gene: TRBJ2-3
clone size: -
V gene: TRBV11-3
CDR3 protein: CASSPTSGNSDTQYF

J gene: TRBJ2-5
clone size: -
V gene: TRBV28
CDR3 protein: CASSRASNPETQYF